This entry lists 26 T cell receptor beta chains sequenced from one sample in a study of cytomegalovirus exposure and HLA in healthy donors. The PCR contained 60 Vbeta and 13 Jbeta primers. Sequencing was performed with immunoSEQ multiplex PCR; in TCRdb, only in-frame clones are kept and a portion is missing. The sample has 150,000 to 200,000 clones, more than 80% seen once. The source material was PBMCs. The source is a woman between 18 and 29 years old in good health and CMV-seronegative.

The CDR3 here is CASISRGRDGANNEQFF. CDR3 in DNA: TGTGCCAGCATCTCCCGCGGGAGGGATGGGGCCAACAATGAGCAGTTCTTC. V and J are TRBV28 and TRBJ2-1, with 9 bases fitting TRBD2. CDR1 and CDR2 (germline): MDHEN, SYDVKM. The CDR3 covers 17 residues. V lost 7 bases, J lost 5 bases, and 15 bases stayed unmatched.

This chain uses TRBV4-1 with TRBJ1-3, with no clear D. From germline, CDR1 is MGHRA and CDR2 YSYEKL. V dropped 3 bases and J dropped 4 bases, with 16 bases sitting between them. This CDR3 comprises 16 residues. CDR3 nucleotide sequence: TGCGCCAGCAGCCATCCAGCCGGTGAGAGGGGAAACACCATATATTTT. Protein: CASSHPAGERGNTIYF.

Comment on this clone: The junction and the germline gene differ at one end; a read error may be behind it. Here the CDR3 DNA reads TGTGCCGGCAGCAGTAGCGAAAACATTCAGTACTTC. Its protein product is CAGSSSENIQYF. This chain uses TRBV5-4 with TRBJ2-4, with D maybe TRBD2 (5 bases). This CDR3 has 12 residues. Germline V gene sequence: CDR1 SGHNT, CDR2 YYREEE (reference sequence).

The J gene is TRBJ2-6, the V gene TRBV29-1; TRBD2 matches at 10 bases. This CDR3 spans 12 amino acids. Trimming at V came to 3 bases and at J to 12 bases, leaving 2 bases not matched to a gene. Per the germline V gene, CDR1 is SQVTM and CDR2 is ANQGSEA. The CDR3 bases are TGCAGCGTTGACGAGCGGGGGGGCGTCCTGACTTTC. Residues: CSVDERGGVLTF.

This clone appeared a single time. The rearrangement uses TRBV28 and TRBJ2-7; perhaps TRBD1 as D (6 bases). This CDR3 contains 14 residues. CDR1 is MDHEN, CDR2 SYDVKM, per germline. Trimming left V 5 bases short and J 0 bases short, with 11 bases between. The CDR3 DNA is TGTGCCAGCAGTACAACAGGGCCCTCCTACGAGCAGTACTTC. Amino acid sequence: CASSTTGPSYEQYF.

This chain joins TRBV27 and TRBJ2-7; tentatively, D is TRBD1 (5 bases). Germline CDR1 MNHEY, CDR2 SMNVEV (reference sequence). This CDR3 is built from 13 residues. Trimming shortened V by 5 bases and J by 3 bases, and 11 bases separated the two germline ends. The CDR3 region is CASSVGAVYEQYF. In nucleotides, the CDR3 is TGTGCCAGCAGTGTAGGGGCAGTCTACGAGCAGTACTTC.

This clone came up once. The chain recombines TRBV4-1 with TRBJ2-7, with 11 bases fitting TRBD2. CDR1 and CDR2 from the germline V gene are MGHRA and YSYEKL. The CDR3 sequence is 15 residues long. V shed 4 bases, J shed 6 bases, and the junction held 8 bases outside the gene matches. The CDR3 reads CASSPRVAGGTEQYF. The DNA of the CDR3 is TGCGCCAGCAGCCCCCGAGTAGCGGGAGGGACCGAGCAGTACTTC.

The chain recombines TRBV28 with TRBJ2-1; tentative D call: TRBD1 (6 bases). The CDR3 totals 16 residues. Trimming removed 10 bases from V and 4 bases from J, with 23 bases in between. Germline CDR1 MDHEN, CDR2 SYDVKM. The CDR3 loop is CATTEGGAKAYNEQFF. For the CDR3, the DNA is TGTGCCACCACCGAAGGGGGTGCTAAAGCATACAATGAGCAGTTCTTC.

The rearrangement joins TRBV7-2 to TRBJ2-7; tentatively, D is TRBD2 (6 bases). The CDR3 is 13 amino acids. Deletions cut 5 bases from V and 4 bases from J, with 12 bases between. The germline CDR1 and CDR2 sequences are SGHTA and FQGNSA. The CDR3, as DNA: TGTGCCAGCAGCCCCCCCGGGGGATACGAGCAGTACTTC. Translating it yields CASSPPGGYEQYF.

This chain links TRBV10-2 with TRBJ2-7, with D possibly TRBD2 on 6 matching bases. The CDR3 is made up of 14 amino acids. V gave up 7 bases and J gave up 0 bases, with 13 bases separating them. The germline CDR1 and CDR2 sequences are WSHSY and SAAADI. CDR3 DNA sequence: TGCGCCAGCAAAGAGGGACTCAGCTCCTACGAGCAGTACTTC. Its translation is CASKEGLSSYEQYF.

The chain combines TRBV27 with TRBJ2-1, with 9 bases lining up with TRBD2. The CDR3 extends over 15 amino acids. V lost 3 bases and J lost 2; bases outside the gene matches: 2. CDR1 is MNHEY and CDR2 is SMNVEV in the germline V gene (reference sequence). The CDR3 loop is CASSFSGGPYNEQFF. CDR3 sequence (DNA): TGTGCCAGCAGTTTTAGCGGGGGACCCTACAATGAGCAGTTCTTC.

This clone was counted a few times. The chain couples TRBV15 to TRBJ2-3; 9 bases fit TRBD2. V dropped 0 bases and J dropped 10; count of bases not matched to a gene: 2. This CDR3 has 13 residues. CDR1 is LNHNV, CDR2 YYDKDF, per germline (reference sequence). The DNA for the CDR3 is TGTGCCACCAGCAGAGAGACTAGCGGATCGCAGTATTTT. This gives the protein CATSRETSGSQYF.

This sequence joins TRBV27 and TRBJ1-1, with TRBD1 matching over 7 bases. Germline V gives CDR1 MNHEY, CDR2 SMNVEV (reference sequence). Trimming cost V 6 bases and J 1 base; bases outside gene matches: 8. The CDR3 has 15 amino acids. The CDR3 spells CASSRGQTWNTEAFF. For the CDR3, the DNA is TGTGCCAGCAGCCGGGGACAGACATGGAACACTGAAGCTTTCTTT.

The V call is TRBV27, the J call TRBJ2-7; possibly TRBD1 for D (6 bases). V lost 6 bases to trimming and J lost 2 bases, with 17 bases between them. This CDR3 has 15 amino acids. From germline, CDR1 is MNHEY and CDR2 SMNVEV (reference sequence). In DNA, the CDR3 is TGTGCCAGCAGCACAGGGCAGCTAAGACCCTACGAGCAGTACTTC. This codes for CASSTGQLRPYEQYF.

This chain connects TRBV7-2 to TRBJ2-1; a possible D gene is TRBD1 (6 bases). Trimming took off 2 bases at V and 3 bases at J, with 11 bases between the two ends. The CDR3 extends over 15 amino acids. CDR1 is SGHTA, CDR2 FQGNSA, per germline. This chain's CDR3 is CASSLNRDDYNEQFF. The DNA of the CDR3 is TGTGCCAGCAGCTTAAACAGGGATGACTACAATGAGCAGTTCTTC.

The chain combines TRBV4-3 with TRBJ2-7, with TRBD1 identical over 8 bases. CDR1 is LGHNA and CDR2 is YSLEER in the germline V gene. The J segment lost 6 bases and the V segment lost 0 bases, leaving 10 bases of the junction unmatched. This CDR3 has 16 residues. The CDR3 here is CASSQDWGTGPREQYF. DNA for the CDR3: TGCGCCAGCAGCCAAGATTGGGGGACAGGTCCGCGCGAGCAGTACTTC.

The CDR3 loop reads CASSGQGLASNEQFF. CDR3 coding DNA: TGTGCCAGCAGCGGTCAGGGACTAGCTTCCAATGAGCAGTTCTTC. V and J are TRBV5-4 and TRBJ2-1; 9 bases agree with TRBD2. Germline values: CDR1 SGHNT, CDR2 YYREEE (reference sequence). The CDR3 is 15 residues long. The ends lost 4 bases at V and 6 bases at J; junction bases unmatched: 8.

J is TRBJ2-7 and V is TRBV7-9; D perhaps matches TRBD1 (6 bases). Trimming removed 2 bases from V and 6 bases from J, with 11 bases in between. CDR3 length: 13 residues. From germline, CDR1 is SEHNR and CDR2 FQNEAQ (reference sequence). CDR3: CASSLRSGAEQYF. DNA for the CDR3: TGTGCCAGCAGCTTAAGGTCAGGGGCCGAGCAGTACTTC. Full variable domain (outside the CDR3, taken from reference TRBV7-9 and TRBJ2-7): DTGVSQNPRHKITKRGQNVTFRCDPISEHNRLYWYRQTLGQGPEFLTYFQNEAQLEKSRLLSDRFSAERPKGSFSTLEIQRTEQGDSAMYLCASSLRSGAEQYFGPGTRLTVT.

The chain recombines TRBV7-8 with TRBJ2-3; 12 positions match TRBD2. The V gene's germline CDR1 is SGHVS and CDR2 FQNEAQ. Trimming took 5 bases from V and 9 from J; bases not matched to a gene: 9. The CDR3 runs to 15 residues. The CDR3 DNA sequence: TGTGCCAGCAGCCCTCTACTAGCGGGAGGAGGGACGCAGTATTTT. Protein: CASSPLLAGGGTQYF.

The chain joins TRBV5-5 to TRBJ2-5, with 10 bases that match TRBD1. Germline V gives CDR1 SGHKS, CDR2 YYEKEE (reference sequence). The CDR3 sequence is 16 residues long. V lost 4 bases to trimming and J lost 4 bases; unmatched junction nucleotides: 10. The CDR3 coding sequence is TGTGCCAGCAGCAGCAAAGACAGGGGGCGAGGAGAGACCCAGTACTTC. Translation: CASSSKDRGRGETQYF.

V and J are TRBV28 and TRBJ1-1; a weak D match, TRBD1 (5 bases). Between the trimmed V and J ends, which lost 3 bases and 0 bases, there was a span of 11 bases. The CDR3 sequence is 15 residues long. Germline CDR1 is MDHEN and CDR2 is SYDVKM. CDR3 in amino acids: CASSFRALMNTEAFF. The CDR3 region has the DNA TGTGCCAGCAGTTTCAGGGCCTTAATGAACACTGAAGCTTTCTTT.

The V gene is TRBV9, the J gene TRBJ2-7; the match to TRBD2 covers 7 bases. Per germline, CDR1 SGDLS and CDR2 YYNGEE. CDR3 length equals 14 residues. J lost 0 bases, V lost 4 bases, and 4 bases had no gene match. This CDR3 reads CASSRLAGSYEQYF. Written as DNA, the CDR3 is TGTGCCAGCAGCAGGTTAGCGGGCTCCTACGAGCAGTACTTC.

This clone was counted between two and nine times. The chain joins TRBV7-2 to TRBJ2-3, with 7 bases identical to TRBD2. This CDR3 spans 12 amino acids. Unmatched junction bases numbered 0, after V lost 1 base and J lost 8 bases. Germline V gene lookup returns CDR1 SGHTA and CDR2 FQGNSA. This CDR3 reads CASSLGGGTQYF. DNA for the CDR3: TGTGCCAGCAGCTTAGGCGGGGGTACGCAGTATTTT. Full variable domain (rest looked up from reference TRBV7-2 and TRBJ2-3): GAGVSQSPSNKVTEKGKDVELRCDPISGHTALYWYRQSLGQGLEFLIYFQGNSAPDKSGLPSDRFSAERTGGSVSTLTIQRTQQEDSAVYLCASSLGGGTQYFGPGTRLTVL.

V and J are TRBV19 and TRBJ2-5; TRBD2 matches at 10 bases. V was pared by 7 bases and J by 5 bases, with 4 bases of the junction left unmatched. The CDR3 totals 13 residues. Germline CDR1 LNHDA, CDR2 SQIVND (reference sequence). The DNA of the CDR3 is TGTGCCAGTACTACAGCGGGAGGGGAGACCCAGTACTTC. It is translated as CASTTAGGETQYF. Using reference TRBV19 and TRBJ2-5 for the parts outside the CDR3, the full variable domain is DGGITQSPKYLFRKEGQNVTLSCEQNLNHDAMYWYRQDPGQGLRLIYYSQIVNDFQKGDIAEGYSVSREKKESFPLTVTSAQKNPTAFYLCASTTAGGETQYFGPGTRLLVL.

This chain uses TRBV30 with TRBJ1-1, with D possibly TRBD1 on 5 matching bases. The germline V gene has CDR1 GTSNPN and CDR2 SVGIG (reference sequence). The CDR3 loop spans 12 amino acids. V was pared by 4 bases and J by 9 bases, with 15 bases between. CDR3 protein: CAWTITGGKAFF. DNA for the CDR3: TGTGCCTGGACCATCACGGGGGGTAAAGCTTTCTTT.

This chain links TRBV28 with TRBJ2-7; 8 nucleotides match TRBD2. CDR3 length equals 14 residues. CDR1 is MDHEN and CDR2 is SYDVKM in the germline V gene. Trimming cost V 5 bases and J 2 bases; bases outside gene matches: 5. CDR3 protein: CASSLLAGPYEQYF. CDR3 coding DNA: TGTGCCAGCAGTCTATTAGCGGGACCCTACGAGCAGTACTTC.